The following is a T cell receptor beta chain sequence with its context. Time point here: cycle 4 day 1 (C4D1), after around six weeks of nivolumab. Every single patient, without exception, relapsed after autologous stem cell transplantation, and brentuximab vedotin exposure varied. The source of the sample is a study of PD-1 blockade in classical Hodgkin lymphoma. TCRdb keeps only in-frame clones here, not all; method: immunoSEQ multiplex PCR. In the table there are around 60,000 clones, about 85% of which are singletons. This receptor was taken from a human donor with classical Hodgkin lymphoma. Here the sequenced sample was peripheral blood mononuclear cells (PBMCs), taken before the fourth cycle of nivolumab.

CDR3 protein: CASSGYEEQYF. The CDR3 region has the DNA TGTGCCAGCAGCGGGTACGAAGAGCAGTACTTC. This chain joins TRBV7-9 and TRBJ2-7, with D hard to call. Trimming removed 5 bases at V and 7 bases at J, with 9 bases between. Germline values: CDR1 SEHNR, CDR2 FQNEAQ (reference sequence). This CDR3 comprises 11 residues.